This TCR beta chain was recovered during a study of cytotoxic CD8 clonotypes in ibrutinib-treated CLL. The overall study: Among patients, some 25 responded partially and 2 completely; roughly 14 then stayed remitted and some twelve progressed after median about six years.

Study-level points and caveats: Clonality went up at ibrutinib response and then declined back toward baseline at progression.

CDR3 length: 14 amino acids. The V end was cut by 4 bases, the J end by 5 bases, with 12 bases between. Germline V gene sequence: CDR1 WNHNN, CDR2 SYGVQD (reference sequence). Data came from immunoSEQ multiplex PCR; TCRdb stores just in-frame clones and leaves some out. The sample yields 150,000 or so clones, around 81% seen once. About this clone itself: Its antigen remains unknown.

This clonotype was obtained from a human donor with chronic lymphocytic leukemia. The genes are TRBV10-1 and TRBJ2-1, with D perhaps matching TRBD1 (5 bases). The sequencing here drew on PBMCs, taken after 36 months of ibrutinib treatment. CDR3 loop: CASSARQKNNEQFF. CDR3 nucleotides: TGCGCCAGCAGTGCCCGACAGAAAAACAATGAGCAGTTCTTC.